This T cell receptor beta chain emerged from a study of T cells in Graves' hyperthyroidism and ophthalmopathy. Participants, patients aged 18 to 65, had newly diagnosed hyperthyroidism with a duration under 2 months. The source of the PBMCs was 8 to 10 ml of fresh peripheral blood. This CDR3 contains 15 residues. Per germline, CDR1 GTSNPN and CDR2 SVGIG (reference sequence). With V trimmed by 4 bases and J by 3 bases, 10 bases remained unmatched. Researchers took RNA transcripts and amplified the TCR beta CDR3 regions from them. A first-round RT-PCR of the TCR CDR3 used the HTBI primer set. TCRdb reanalysed the multiplex PCR reads using MiXCR and keeps one entry per CDR3 protein. The sample has 380,000 or so distinct CDR3 sequences; roughly 14% are singletons.

The sequencing sample was made of blood. This clonotype was sampled from a young man with Graves' hyperthyroidism that later progressed to Graves' ophthalmopathy. This chain joins TRBV30 and TRBJ2-3, with 7 positions matching TRBD2. CDR3 bases: TGTGCCTGGAAAGGACTAGGGATGGGGACAGATACGCAGTATTTT. Protein sequence: CAWKGLGMGTDTQYF.